This TCR beta chain appears in the sequencing data of a study of blood T cell repertoires in COVID-19. The data were produced by immunoSEQ multiplex PCR, yet TCRdb's version contains in-frame clones alone and is incomplete. Of 75,000 to 95,000 clones listed, 87% are singletons. V was pared by 0 bases and J by 7 bases, with 13 bases between. The CDR3 runs to 13 residues. Per germline, CDR1 GTSNPN and CDR2 SVGIG (reference sequence). The sequence was obtained from a human donor in a cohort sampled during active COVID-19. This chain connects TRBV30 to TRBJ2-7, with a weak D call TRBD1 (5 bases). The specimen sequenced was peripheral blood. As DNA, the CDR3 is TGTGCCTGGAGTGTACAGGACGACACGGAGCAGTACTTC. It yields the protein CAWSVQDDTEQYF.